This T cell receptor (beta chain) was captured by sequencing in a study of blood T cell repertoires in COVID-19. Study-level background: The United States, Italy and Spain supplied acute and convalescent COVID-19 samples.

Using immunoSEQ multiplex PCR, the repertoire was profiled, and TCRdb retains in-frame clones only, with some absent. The top ten hold around 0.3% of the sample, which has roughly 700,000 clones, about 90% seen once. The CDR3 spans 16 residues. Germline V gene lookup returns CDR1 SGHTA and CDR2 FQGNSA. V lost 4 bases and J 3 bases, leaving 17 bases between the germline ends. The chain has TRBV7-2 and TRBJ2-3; TRBD2 might be the D (6 bases). This clonotype was sampled from a young woman with acute or convalescent COVID-19. The sample consisted of peripheral blood. CDR3 bases: TGTGCCAGCAGCTCGAGACTAGTAGTTGGAACAGATACGCAGTATTTT. Encoded protein: CASSSRLVVGTDTQYF.